This TCR beta chain was sequenced during a study of regulatory T cells in long-lasting Graves disease. Study information: Graves' patients with a new diagnosis had received antithyroid drugs under 3 months. Findings and limits, study-wide: Persistent cases of Graves' showed reduced TCR diversity relative to newly diagnosed patients.

Time point specified: newly diagnosed GD, antithyroid drugs for less than 3 months. PBMC-extracted RNA yielded the TCR library. An endocrinology unit in Xi'an, China, supplied the patients. Building the TCR beta libraries relied on iRepertoire HTBI primers, and CDR3 regions underwent Arm-PCR. One entry per CDR3 protein results from TCRdb running MiXCR on the multiplex PCR reads. In the table there are 550,000 to 600,000 distinct CDR3 sequences, 16% of which are singletons. A few counts support this clonotype. Its antigen is still unknown. Lacking the conserved final phenylalanine or tryptophan, this CDR3 likely reflects a read error. This sample was shared with a second study, whose subject was T cells in Graves' hyperthyroidism and ophthalmopathy.

This sequence was found in a man aged 18 to 35 with Graves disease. The specimen comprised peripheral blood mononuclear cells (PBMCs), sampled at new diagnosis, from a patient treated with antithyroid drugs.

The CDR3 region is CASSQGLAEGADEQFL. The CDR3 DNA sequence: TGCGCCAGCAGCCAGGGACTAGCGGAGGGGGCGGATGAGCAGTTCCTC. The genes are TRBV5-1 and TRBJ2-1, with TRBD2 identical over 11 bases. This CDR3 contains 16 residues. Germline loops: CDR1 SGHRS, CDR2 YFSETQ. The ends lost 4 bases at V and 8 bases at J; junction bases unmatched: 11.